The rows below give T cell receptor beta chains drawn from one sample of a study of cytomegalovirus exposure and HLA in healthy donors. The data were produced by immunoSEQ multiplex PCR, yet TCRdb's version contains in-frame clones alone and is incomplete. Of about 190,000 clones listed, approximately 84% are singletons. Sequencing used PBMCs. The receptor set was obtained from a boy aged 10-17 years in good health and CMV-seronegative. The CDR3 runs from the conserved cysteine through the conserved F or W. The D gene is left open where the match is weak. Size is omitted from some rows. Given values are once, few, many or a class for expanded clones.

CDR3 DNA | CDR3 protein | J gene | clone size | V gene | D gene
TGTGCCAGCAGTTGGGGCGGGGGAGGCAATGAGCAGTTCTTC | CASSWGGGGNEQFF | TRBJ2-1 | few | TRBV6-5 | TRBD2
TGTGCCTGGACGGGACAGGGGAATTCACCCCTCCACTTT | CAWTGQGNSPLHF | TRBJ1-6 | once | TRBV30 | TRBD1
TGCAGCGTCCTCGACATTCCGAGCACAGATACGCAGTATTTT | CSVLDIPSTDTQYF | TRBJ2-3 | . | TRBV29-1 | .
TGTGCCAGCAGTGTAAGGAGGTCTGGATCTGGAAACACCATATATTTT | CASSVRRSGSGNTIYF | TRBJ1-3 | . | TRBV2 | .
TGTGCCAGTAGTCCTGAAGGACTCGGACAGAAAGCTTTCTTT | CASSPEGLGQKAFF | TRBJ1-1 | . | TRBV19 | .
TGTGCCAGCAGTTCGGGGTTACCGCGTGGGGCCAACGTCCTGACTTTC | CASSSGLPRGANVLTF | TRBJ2-6 | . | TRBV27 | .
TGCAGCGTTCAACCCACGGGGCAGCCCCAGCATTTT | CSVQPTGQPQHF | TRBJ1-5 | . | TRBV29-1 | .
TGTGCCAGCAGTGGGCTAGCGGGAGAGTCCTACGAGCAGTACTTC | CASSGLAGESYEQYF | TRBJ2-7 | . | TRBV6-1 | TRBD2
TGCAGCTTTGACCGGGGAGTGAACACTGAAGCTTTCTTT | CSFDRGVNTEAFF | TRBJ1-1 | . | TRBV29-1 | .
TGTGCCAGCAGTAACAGGCTCCGGACTGGAAACACCATATATTTT | CASSNRLRTGNTIYF | TRBJ1-3 | few | TRBV6-6 | .
TGTGCCAGCAGCTTAGGGACAGGGCCGAGTCAGCCCCAGCATTTT | CASSLGTGPSQPQHF | TRBJ1-5 | . | TRBV11-2 | TRBD1
TGTGCCAGCAGGCTTAGGACTAGCGGGGAAACTTACGAGCAGTACTTC | CASRLRTSGETYEQYF | TRBJ2-7 | . | TRBV7-8 | TRBD2
TGTGCCTGGAGTGATCCGTGGGCGGGGTCAGAAGCTTTCTTT | CAWSDPWAGSEAFF | TRBJ1-1 | . | TRBV30 | .
TGTGCCAGCAGTGAAGACGGACAGGGAATCACCTACGAGCAGTACTTC | CASSEDGQGITYEQYF | TRBJ2-7 | . | TRBV2 | TRBD1
TGTGCCAGCACAATGTCCCTAAATGAAAAACTGTTTTTT | CASTMSLNEKLFF | TRBJ1-4 | . | TRBV11-3 | .
TGCGCCAGCAGCCCACGGGACAGGGGCCACAATGAGCAGTTCTTC | CASSPRDRGHNEQFF | TRBJ2-1 | . | TRBV5-1 | TRBD1
TGTGCCAGCAGCTTCAGACCCCGGGGTAGCGGGAGGGATACGCAGTATTTT | CASSFRPRGSGRDTQYF | TRBJ2-3 | once | TRBV11-2 | TRBD2
TGTGCCAGCAGCTTCTGGGGAGACTATGGCTACACCTTC | CASSFWGDYGYTF | TRBJ1-2 | . | TRBV7-2 | .
TGTGCCGCCGACGCGGGACAGCAGGCAGATACGCAGTATTTT | CAADAGQQADTQYF | TRBJ2-3 | few | TRBV15 | .
TGTGCCAGCAGCTTTGGGACAGGAGGTTATTATGCCTACGAGCAGTACTTC | CASSFGTGGYYAYEQYF | TRBJ2-7 | . | TRBV7-9 | TRBD1
TGTGCCAGCAGCTTAGGTCGGGGGACTGAAGCTTTCTTT | CASSLGRGTEAFF | TRBJ1-1 | . | TRBV13 | .
TGTGCCAGCAGCTCATTTGGTCTTGAGTATGAAAAACTGTTTTTT | CASSSFGLEYEKLFF | TRBJ1-4 | few | TRBV7-9 | .
TGTGCCAGCAGTACGCTAGCGGGAGCGGAAAATGAGCAGTTCTTC | CASSTLAGAENEQFF | TRBJ2-1 | once | TRBV27 | TRBD2
TGTGCCAGCAGGCTAGAATCGACAGGGGGCAACAATCAGCCCCAGCATTTT | CASRLESTGGNNQPQHF | TRBJ1-5 | . | TRBV2 | TRBD1
TGTGCCAGCAGCTTAAAAGGACAGGGGGGCACTGAAGCTTTCTTT | CASSLKGQGGTEAFF | TRBJ1-1 | . | TRBV7-3 | TRBD1
TGTGCCAGCAGCGCTGGGACTAGCGGGAGTAATGAGCAGTTCTTC | CASSAGTSGSNEQFF | TRBJ2-1 | . | TRBV9 | TRBD2
TGTGCCAGCAGTTTACAAAGGGACTCTATGGTTGGCTACACCTTC | CASSLQRDSMVGYTF | TRBJ1-2 | few | TRBV28 | .
TGCGCCAGCAGCTTGGATGCGGATGCAGAGACCCAGTACTTC | CASSLDADAETQYF | TRBJ2-5 | . | TRBV5-1 | .
TGTGCCAGCAGCTTAGGACTAGGGTCGAACACTGAAGCTTTCTTT | CASSLGLGSNTEAFF | TRBJ1-1 | once | TRBV11-3 | .
TGTGCCAGCACCTTCCGGGAGGGCTACACCTTC | CASTFREGYTF | TRBJ1-2 | . | TRBV5-5 | .